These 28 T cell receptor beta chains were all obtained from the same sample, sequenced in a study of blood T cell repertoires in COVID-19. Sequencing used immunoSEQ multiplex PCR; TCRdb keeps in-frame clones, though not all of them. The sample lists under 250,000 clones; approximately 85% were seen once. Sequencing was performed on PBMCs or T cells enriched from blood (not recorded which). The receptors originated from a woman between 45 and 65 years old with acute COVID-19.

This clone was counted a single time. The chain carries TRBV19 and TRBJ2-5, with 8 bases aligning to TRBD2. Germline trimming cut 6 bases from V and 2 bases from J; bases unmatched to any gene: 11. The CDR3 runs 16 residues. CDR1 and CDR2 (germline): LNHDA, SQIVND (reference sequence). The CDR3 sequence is CASSLTKRGLQETQYF. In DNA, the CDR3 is TGTGCCAGTAGCCTTACTAAGCGGGGGCTTCAAGAGACCCAGTACTTC.

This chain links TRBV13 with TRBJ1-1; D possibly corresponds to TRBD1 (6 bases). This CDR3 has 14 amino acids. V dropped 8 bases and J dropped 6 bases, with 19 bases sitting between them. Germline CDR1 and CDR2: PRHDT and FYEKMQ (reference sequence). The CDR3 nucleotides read TGTGCCAGCCAAGAAATAGGGGGGGCGTCTGAAGCTTTCTTT. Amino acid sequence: CASQEIGGASEAFF.

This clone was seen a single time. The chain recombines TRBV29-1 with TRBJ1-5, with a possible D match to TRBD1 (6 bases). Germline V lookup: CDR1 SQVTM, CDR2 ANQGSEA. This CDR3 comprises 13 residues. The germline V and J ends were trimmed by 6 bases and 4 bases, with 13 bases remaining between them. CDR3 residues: CSVQTGLNQPQHF. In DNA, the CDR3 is TGCAGCGTACAGACAGGCCTGAATCAGCCCCAGCATTTT.

The CDR3 here is CASRTGTVNIQYF. The CDR3 region has the DNA TGTGCCAGCAGGACCGGGACAGTTAACATTCAGTACTTC. V and J are TRBV7-2 and TRBJ2-4; TRBD1 matches at 7 bases. In germline, CDR1 is SGHTA, CDR2 FQGNSA. The CDR3 loop spans 13 amino acids. V shed 6 bases and J 7 bases; nucleotides not matched to a gene: 6.

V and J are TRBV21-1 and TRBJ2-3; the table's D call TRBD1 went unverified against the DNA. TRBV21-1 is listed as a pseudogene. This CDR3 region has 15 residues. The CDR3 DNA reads TGTGCCAGCAGCTCTAAGAGACACCCGACAGATACGCAGTATTTT. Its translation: CASSSKRHPTDTQYF.

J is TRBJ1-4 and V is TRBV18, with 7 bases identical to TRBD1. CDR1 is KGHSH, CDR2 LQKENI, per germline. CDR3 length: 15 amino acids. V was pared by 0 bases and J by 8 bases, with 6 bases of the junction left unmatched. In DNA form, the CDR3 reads TGTGCCAGCTCACCACCGGGGCAGGGGGAGGAAAAACTGTTTTTT. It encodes CASSPPGQGEEKLFF.

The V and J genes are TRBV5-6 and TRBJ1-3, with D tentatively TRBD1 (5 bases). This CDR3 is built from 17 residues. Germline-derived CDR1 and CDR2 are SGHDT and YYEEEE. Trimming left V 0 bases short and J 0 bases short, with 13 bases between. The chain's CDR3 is CASSLGGRRVSGNTIYF. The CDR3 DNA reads TGTGCCAGCAGCTTGGGCGGTCGCAGGGTCTCTGGAAACACCATATATTTT. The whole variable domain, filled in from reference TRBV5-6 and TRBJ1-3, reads DAGVTQSPTHLIKTRGQQVTLRCSPKSGHDTVSWYQQALGQGPQFIFQYYEEEERQRGNFPDRFSGHQFPNYSSELNVNALLLGDSALYLCASSLGGRRVSGNTIYFGEGSWLTVV.

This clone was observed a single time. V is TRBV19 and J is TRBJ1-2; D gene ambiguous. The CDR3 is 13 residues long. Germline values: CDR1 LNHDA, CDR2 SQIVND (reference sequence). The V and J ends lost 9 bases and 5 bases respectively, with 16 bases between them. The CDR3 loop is CASSDGFWYGYTF. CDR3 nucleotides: TGTGCCAGCAGCGACGGGTTTTGGTATGGCTACACCTTC.

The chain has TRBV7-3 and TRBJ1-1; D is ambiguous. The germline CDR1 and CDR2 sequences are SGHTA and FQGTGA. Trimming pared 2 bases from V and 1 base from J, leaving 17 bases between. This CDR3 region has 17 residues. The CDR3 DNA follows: TGTGCCAGCAGCTTAGCGGCCAGCCAATACTCGAACACTGAAGCTTTCTTT. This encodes CASSLAASQYSNTEAFF.

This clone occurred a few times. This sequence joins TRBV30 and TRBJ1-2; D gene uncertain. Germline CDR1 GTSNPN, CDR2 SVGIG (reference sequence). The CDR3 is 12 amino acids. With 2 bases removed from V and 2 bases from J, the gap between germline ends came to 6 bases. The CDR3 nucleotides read TGTGCCTGGAGTTCACAGAACTATGGCTACACCTTC. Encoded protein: CAWSSQNYGYTF.

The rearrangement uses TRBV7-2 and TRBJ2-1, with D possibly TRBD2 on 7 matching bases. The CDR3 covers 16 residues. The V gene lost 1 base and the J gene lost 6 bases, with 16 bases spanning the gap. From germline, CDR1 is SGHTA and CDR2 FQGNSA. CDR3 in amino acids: CASSLDSGGAPNEQFF. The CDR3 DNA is TGTGCCAGCAGCTTAGATTCTGGGGGGGCGCCCAATGAGCAGTTCTTC. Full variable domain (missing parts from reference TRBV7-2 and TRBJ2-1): GAGVSQSPSNKVTEKGKDVELRCDPISGHTALYWYRQSLGQGLEFLIYFQGNSAPDKSGLPSDRFSAERTGGSVSTLTIQRTQQEDSAVYLCASSLDSGGAPNEQFFGPGTRLTVL.

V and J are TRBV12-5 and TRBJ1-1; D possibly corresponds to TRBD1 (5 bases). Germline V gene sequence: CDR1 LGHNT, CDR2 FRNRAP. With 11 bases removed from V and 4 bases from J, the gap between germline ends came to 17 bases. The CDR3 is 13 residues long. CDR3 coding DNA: TGTGCTTGCACCCCTGACAGTCTCACTGAAGCTTTCTTT. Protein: CACTPDSLTEAFF.

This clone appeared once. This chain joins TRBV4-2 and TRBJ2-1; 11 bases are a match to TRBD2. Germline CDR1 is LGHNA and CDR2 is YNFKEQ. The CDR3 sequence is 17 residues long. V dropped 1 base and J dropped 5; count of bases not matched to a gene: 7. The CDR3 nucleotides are TGTGCCAGCAGCCAAGCGGGCTCACTAGCGGGGGACAATGAGCAGTTCTTC. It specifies CASSQAGSLAGDNEQFF.

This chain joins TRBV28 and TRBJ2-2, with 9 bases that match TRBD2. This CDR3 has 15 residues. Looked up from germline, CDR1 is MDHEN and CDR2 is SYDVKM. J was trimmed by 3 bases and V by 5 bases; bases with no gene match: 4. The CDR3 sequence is CASSTAGGYTGELFF. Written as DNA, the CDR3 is TGTGCCAGCAGTACGGCGGGGGGGTACACCGGGGAGCTGTTTTTT.

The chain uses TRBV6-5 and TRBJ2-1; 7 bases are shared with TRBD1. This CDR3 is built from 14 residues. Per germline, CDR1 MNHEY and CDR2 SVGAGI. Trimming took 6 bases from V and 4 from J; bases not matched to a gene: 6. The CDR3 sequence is CASSGTVSYNEQFF. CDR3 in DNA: TGTGCCAGCAGCGGGACAGTGAGTTACAATGAGCAGTTCTTC.

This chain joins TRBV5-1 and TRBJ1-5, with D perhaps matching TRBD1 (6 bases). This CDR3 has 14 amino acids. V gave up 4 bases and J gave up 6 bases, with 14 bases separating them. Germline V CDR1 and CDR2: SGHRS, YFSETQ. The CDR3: CASSPAGGGQPQHF. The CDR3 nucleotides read TGCGCCAGCAGCCCCGCTGGGGGCGGTCAGCCCCAGCATTTT.

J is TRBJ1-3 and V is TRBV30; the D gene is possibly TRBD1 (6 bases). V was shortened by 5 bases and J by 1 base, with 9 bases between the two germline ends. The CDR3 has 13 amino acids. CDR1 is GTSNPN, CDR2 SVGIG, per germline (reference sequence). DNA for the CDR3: TGTGCCTGGGACACAGGGTCTGGAAACACCATATATTTT. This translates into CAWDTGSGNTIYF.

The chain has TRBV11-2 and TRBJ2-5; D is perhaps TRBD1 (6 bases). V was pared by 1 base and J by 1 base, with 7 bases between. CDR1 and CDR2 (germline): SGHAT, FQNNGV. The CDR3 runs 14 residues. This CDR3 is CASSLGTAQETQYF. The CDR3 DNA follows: TGTGCCAGCAGCTTAGGGACAGCCCAAGAGACCCAGTACTTC.

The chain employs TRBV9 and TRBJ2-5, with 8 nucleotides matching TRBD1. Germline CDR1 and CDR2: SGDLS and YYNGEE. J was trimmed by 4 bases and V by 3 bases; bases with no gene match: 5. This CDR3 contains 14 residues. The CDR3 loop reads CASSGAGGVETQYF. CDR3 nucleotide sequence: TGTGCCAGCAGCGGTGCAGGGGGCGTAGAGACCCAGTACTTC.

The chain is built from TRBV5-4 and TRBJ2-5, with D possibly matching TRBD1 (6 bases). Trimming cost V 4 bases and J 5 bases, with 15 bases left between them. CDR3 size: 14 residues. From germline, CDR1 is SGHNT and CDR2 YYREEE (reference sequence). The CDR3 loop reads CASSPIQGGETQYF. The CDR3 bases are TGTGCCAGCAGCCCAATACAGGGCGGCGAGACCCAGTACTTC.

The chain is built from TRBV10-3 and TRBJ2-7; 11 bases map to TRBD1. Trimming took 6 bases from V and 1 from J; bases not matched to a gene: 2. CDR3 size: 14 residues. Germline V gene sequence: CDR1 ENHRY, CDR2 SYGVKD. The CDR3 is CAISGDRGSYEQYF. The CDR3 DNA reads TGTGCCATCAGCGGGGACAGGGGGTCCTACGAGCAGTACTTC.

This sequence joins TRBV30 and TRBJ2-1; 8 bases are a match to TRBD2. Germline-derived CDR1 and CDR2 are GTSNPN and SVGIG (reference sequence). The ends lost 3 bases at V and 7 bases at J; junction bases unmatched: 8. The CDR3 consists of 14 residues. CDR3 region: CAWSEAGALNEQFF. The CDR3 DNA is TGTGCCTGGAGCGAAGCGGGGGCCCTAAATGAGCAGTTCTTC.

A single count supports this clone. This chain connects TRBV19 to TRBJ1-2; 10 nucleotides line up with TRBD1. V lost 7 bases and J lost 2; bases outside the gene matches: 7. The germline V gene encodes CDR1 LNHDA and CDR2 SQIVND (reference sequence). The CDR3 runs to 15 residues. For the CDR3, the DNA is TGTGCCAGTATTCGACGGACAGGGGGAAACTATGGCTACACCTTC. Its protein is CASIRRTGGNYGYTF.

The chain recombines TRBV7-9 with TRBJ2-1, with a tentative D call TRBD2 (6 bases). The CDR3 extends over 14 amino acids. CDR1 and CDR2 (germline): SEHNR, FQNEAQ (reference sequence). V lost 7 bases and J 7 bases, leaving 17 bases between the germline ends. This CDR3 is CASNGRGGKNEQFF. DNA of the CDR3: TGTGCCAGCAACGGACGGGGAGGTAAAAATGAGCAGTTCTTC.

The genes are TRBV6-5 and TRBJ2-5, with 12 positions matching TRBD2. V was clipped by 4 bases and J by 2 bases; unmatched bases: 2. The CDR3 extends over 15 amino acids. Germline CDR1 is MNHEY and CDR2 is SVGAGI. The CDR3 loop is CASSSGLAGQETQYF. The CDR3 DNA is TGTGCCAGCAGTTCTGGACTAGCGGGGCAAGAGACCCAGTACTTC.

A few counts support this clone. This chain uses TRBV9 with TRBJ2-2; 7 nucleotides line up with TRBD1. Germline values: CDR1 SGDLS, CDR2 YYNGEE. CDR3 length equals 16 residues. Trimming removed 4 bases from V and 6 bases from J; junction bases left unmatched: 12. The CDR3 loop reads CASSFRQGGDPGELFF. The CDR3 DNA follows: TGTGCCAGCAGCTTTCGACAGGGTGGGGATCCCGGGGAGCTGTTTTTT.

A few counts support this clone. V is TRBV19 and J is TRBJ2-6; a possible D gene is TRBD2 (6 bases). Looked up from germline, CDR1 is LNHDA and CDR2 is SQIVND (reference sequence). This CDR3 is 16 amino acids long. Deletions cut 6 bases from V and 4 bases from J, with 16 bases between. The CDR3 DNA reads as TGTGCCAGTAGCCCGGTCGGGGCGGGGGGGGCCAACGTCCTGACTTTC. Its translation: CASSPVGAGGANVLTF.

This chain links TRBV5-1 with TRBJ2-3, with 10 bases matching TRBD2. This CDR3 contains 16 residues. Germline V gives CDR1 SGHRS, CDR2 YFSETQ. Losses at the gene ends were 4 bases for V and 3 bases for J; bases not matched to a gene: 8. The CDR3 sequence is CASSHGAGGITDTQYF. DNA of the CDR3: TGCGCCAGCAGCCACGGAGCGGGGGGGATAACAGATACGCAGTATTTT.